This T cell receptor (beta chain) derives from a study of blood T cell repertoires in COVID-19. Looking at the study overall: Samples of COVID-19 (acute and convalescent) were obtained from the United States, Italy and Spain. T cells, B-cell-depleted T cells, or PBMCs provided the cDNA or gDNA that served as material.

The table lists this clone with a count of one. Per the authors' pipeline: Reference gene primer amplification gave nucleated cell count estimates. Generated by immunoSEQ multiplex PCR, the TCRdb table keeps only in-frame clones and is missing some. V and J calls and clone size follow that table, whereas D and trimming were derived from the DNA. The sample lists about 150,000 clones, around 80% occurring once. The TCR comes from a man aged 55 to 69 with acute or convalescent COVID-19. Sequencing was carried out using peripheral blood.

This CDR3 is CASSLGLASDYEQYF. In nucleotides, the CDR3 is TGTGCCAGCAGCTTAGGTCTAGCGAGTGACTACGAGCAGTACTTC. The chain couples TRBV11-2 to TRBJ2-7; TRBD2 is a possible D gene (6 bases). CDR3 length: 15 amino acids. Trimming cost V 1 base and J 3 bases, with 13 bases left between them. The germline gives CDR1 SGHAT, CDR2 FQNNGV.